This TCR beta chain was found in a study of cytomegalovirus exposure and HLA in healthy donors. Study-level results: As was reported, the classifier diagnosed cytomegalovirus status with high specificity and sensitivity.

Regarding this clone: Its antigen is currently unknown.

Assay: immunoSEQ multiplex PCR; the TCRdb copy retains only in-frame clones and omits some. The table has 100,000 to 120,000 clones, roughly 84% seen once; the top ten hold about 3%. V lost 6 bases, J lost 1 base, and 4 bases stayed unmatched. The V gene's germline CDR1 is MNHEY and CDR2 SMNVEV (reference sequence). This CDR3 spans 15 amino acids. Sample: PBMCs. The chain joins TRBV27 to TRBJ2-3, with 10 bases lining up with TRBD1. This TCR was recovered from a woman aged 18-30 years in good health and CMV-seronegative. In DNA, the CDR3 is TGTGCCAGCAGAGACAGGGGGCCCGGCACAGATACGCAGTATTTT. This codes for CASRDRGPGTDTQYF.